The entry that follows covers one TCR beta chain sequence. The entry originates in a study of blood T cell repertoires in COVID-19. Study-wide context: Samples representing acute and convalescent COVID-19 were sourced from the United States, Italy and Spain. PBMCs, B-cell-depleted T cells, or T cells provided the cDNA or gDNA that made up the material.

V shed 3 bases and J 3 bases; nucleotides not matched to a gene: 3. The length of the CDR3 is 15 residues. Germline CDR1 and CDR2: SQVTM and ANQGSEA. The assay was immunoSEQ multiplex PCR, and TCRdb's table has in-frame clones only and misses some. The table includes about 95,000 clones, roughly 76% detected once. The specimen was peripheral blood. J is TRBJ2-3 and V is TRBV29-1; 13 bases fit TRBD2. The sequence was obtained from an elderly man with COVID-19, enrolled during active disease. Written as DNA, the CDR3 is TGCAGCGTTGATAAACTAGCGGGGGGGACAGATACGCAGTATTTT. It specifies CSVDKLAGGTDTQYF.